The 32 T cell receptor beta chains in this list originate from one sample, sequenced in a study of early T cells in non-severe SARS-CoV-2 infection. Each CDR3 protein gets one entry after TCRdb re-called the 5' RACE reads with MiXCR. Of 20,000 or so distinct CDR3 sequences listed, 5.7% are singletons. This specimen was whole blood, taken at baseline. These TCRs come from an adult who was a healthcare worker with PCR-confirmed SARS-CoV-2 infection or an uninfected control (not recorded which).

This clonotype is deemed medium-sized. V usage is TRBV7-9 and J usage is TRBJ1-6; TRBD1 matches 7 bases. CDR1 SEHNR and CDR2 FQNEAQ come from the germline V gene (reference sequence). CDR3 length: 14 amino acids. J gave up 4 bases and V 5 bases, and 2 bases lay outside the gene matches. As DNA, the CDR3 is TGTGCCAGCAGCCAGGGACAGTATAATTCACCCCTCCACTTT. Translated: CASSQGQYNSPLHF.

This clonotype was picked up many times. This chain links TRBV11-2 with TRBJ2-7; D is unresolved. The V end lost 1 base, the J end lost 6 bases, and 7 bases lay between the germline ends. The CDR3 consists of 12 residues. The germline CDR1 and CDR2 sequences are SGHAT and FQNNGV. CDR3 coding DNA: TGTGCCAGCAGCTTAGTGGCAGCCGAGCAGTACTTC. It is translated as CASSLVAAEQYF.

This clonotype showed up many times. The V and J genes are TRBV11-2 and TRBJ2-7; D is undetermined. The CDR3 totals 11 residues. V shed 4 bases and J shed 7 bases, with 8 bases lying between them. The germline CDR1 and CDR2 sequences are SGHAT and FQNNGV. CDR3 in amino acids: CASSSFFEQYF. CDR3 nucleotides: TGTGCCAGCAGCTCTTTCTTTGAGCAGTACTTC.

By sample fraction, this clonotype is medium-sized. This chain joins TRBV6-6 and TRBJ1-1; weak D call: TRBD1 (5 bases). Germline loops: CDR1 MNHNY, CDR2 SVGAGI (reference sequence). The CDR3 is 12 amino acids. V was trimmed by 6 bases and J by 4 bases, leaving 9 bases between them. CDR3 sequence: CASRTGGTEAFF. CDR3 DNA: TGTGCCAGCAGAACAGGTGGCACTGAAGCTTTCTTT.

This clonotype was counted at least ten times. V gene TRBV3-1 combines with J gene TRBJ1-2; the D is unclear. Deletions cut 0 bases from V and 7 bases from J, with 9 bases between. The length of the CDR3 is 13 residues. Germline CDR1 reads LGHDT; CDR2 reads YNNKEL (reference sequence). The CDR3 loop is CASSQERRGGYTF. The CDR3 coding sequence is TGTGCCAGCAGCCAAGAAAGGCGCGGTGGCTACACCTTC. Supplemented by reference TRBV3-1 and TRBJ1-2, the full variable domain reads DTAVSQTPKYLVTQMGNDKSIKCEQNLGHDTMYWYKQDSKKFLKIMFSYNNKELIINETVPNRFSPKSPDKAHLNLHINSLELGDSAVYFCASSQERRGGYTFGSGTRLTVV.

This clonotype was counted a few times. The chain carries TRBV10-1 and TRBJ1-1, with TRBD1 matching 7 bases. The germline V gene encodes CDR1 WNHNN and CDR2 SYGVQD (reference sequence). V shed 0 bases, J shed 4 bases, and the junction held 5 bases outside the gene matches. CDR3 length: 15 residues. This CDR3 reads CASSESRQGVTEAFF. CDR3 coding DNA: TGCGCCAGCAGTGAGTCGCGACAGGGTGTCACTGAAGCTTTCTTT.

This clonotype qualifies as medium-sized. The chain combines TRBV7-6 with TRBJ1-5, with no clear D. The CDR3 is 13 amino acids. Trimming took 5 bases from V and 2 from J, leaving 7 bases between them. Germline CDR1 reads SGHVS; CDR2 reads FNYEAQ. The CDR3 DNA reads TGTGCCAGCAGCCCCGATCGCAATCAGCCCCAGCATTTT. This codes for CASSPDRNQPQHF.

This clonotype was recorded a few times. This chain links TRBV29-1 with TRBJ2-5; D unresolved. V lost 0 bases and J 5 bases, leaving 16 bases between the germline ends. In germline, CDR1 is SQVTM, CDR2 ANQGSEA. The CDR3 totals 15 residues. The CDR3 reads CSVEDLRQLLETQYF. CDR3 bases: TGCAGCGTTGAAGATCTTCGACAACTGCTGGAGACCCAGTACTTC. Based on the CDR3 plus reference TRBV29-1 and TRBJ2-5, the full variable domain is SAVISQKPSRDICQRGTSLTIQCQVDSQVTMMFWYRQQPGQSLTLIATANQGSEATYESGFVIDKFPISRPNLTFSTLTVSNMSPEDSSIYLCSVEDLRQLLETQYFGPGTRLLVL.

In its sample, this clonotype ranks as medium-sized (0.01 to 0.1%). J is TRBJ1-5 and V is TRBV7-8, with D perhaps TRBD1 (6 bases). Trimming pared 5 bases from V and 2 bases from J, leaving 16 bases between. Germline V gene lookup returns CDR1 SGHVS and CDR2 FQNEAQ. The CDR3 is made up of 16 amino acids. The CDR3 region is CASSPQARGGNQPQHF. In nucleotides, the CDR3 is TGTGCCAGCAGCCCACAGGCCAGGGGAGGCAATCAGCCCCAGCATTTT. Supplemented by reference TRBV7-8 and TRBJ1-5, the full variable domain reads GAGVSQSPRYKVAKRGQDVALRCDPISGHVSLFWYQQALGQGPEFLTYFQNEAQLDKSGLPSDRFFAERPEGSVSTLKIQRTQQEDSAVYLCASSPQARGGNQPQHFGDGTRLSIL.

The V gene is TRBV20-1, the J gene TRBJ2-3; tentative D call: TRBD2 (7 bases). Germline V gives CDR1 DFQATT, CDR2 SNEGSKA (reference sequence). V was clipped by 6 bases and J by 1 base, with 17 bases between them. The CDR3 totals 15 residues. Written as DNA, the CDR3 is TGCAGTGCCCAACCGGGGGGCCGAGGCACAGATACGCAGTATTTT. It encodes CSAQPGGRGTDTQYF.

This clonotype was observed at least ten times. The J gene is TRBJ1-1, the V gene TRBV6-5, with D unresolved. The CDR3 extends over 11 amino acids. With 5 bases removed from V and 1 base from J, the gap between germline ends came to 2 bases. Per germline, CDR1 MNHEY and CDR2 SVGAGI. CDR3 nucleotides: TGTGCCAGCAGTCGGAACACTGAAGCTTTCTTT. Translation gives CASSRNTEAFF.

A remark on this clonotype: A much more abundant neighbour one base away suggests this may be a read error. The gene calls are TRBV6-5 and TRBJ2-3, with 7 nucleotides matching TRBD2. This CDR3 spans 14 amino acids. The V gene end was trimmed by 7 bases and the J gene end by 5 bases; junction bases not matched to a gene: 9. Germline CDR1 reads MNHEY; CDR2 reads SVGAGI. In DNA form, the CDR3 reads TGTGCCAGCACGCTTCGACGGGGGGAAGATACGCAGTATTTT. Encoded protein: CASTLRRGEDTQYF.

The J gene is TRBJ2-7, the V gene TRBV7-6; 8 bases line up with TRBD1. V lost 2 bases, J lost 5 bases, and 5 bases stayed unmatched. Looked up from germline, CDR1 is SGHVS and CDR2 is FNYEAQ. This CDR3 region has 14 residues. The CDR3, as DNA: TGTGCCAGCAGCTTAATGCAGGGGGCGGACGAGCAGTACTTC. Protein sequence: CASSLMQGADEQYF.

Ten or more counts support this clonotype. This rearrangement joins TRBV7-3 to TRBJ1-6; TRBD1 matches 9 bases. Germline V gene data show CDR1 as SGHTA and CDR2 as FQGTGA. This CDR3 region has 17 residues. The J segment lost 9 bases and the V segment lost 5 bases, leaving 14 bases of the junction unmatched. The CDR3 reads CASSKRPPGQGGSPLHF. The CDR3, as DNA: TGTGCCAGCAGCAAACGTCCTCCGGGACAGGGCGGTTCACCCCTCCACTTT.

The DNA of the CDR3 is TGTGCCAGCAGCTTAGACAGGGTCGGAAACACCATATATTTT. Translating gives CASSLDRVGNTIYF. The chain carries TRBV7-6 and TRBJ1-3; tentative D call: TRBD1 (6 bases). Germline V gene data show CDR1 as SGHVS and CDR2 as FNYEAQ. V was cut by 1 base and J by 4 bases, with 8 bases left in between. CDR3 length: 14 residues.

Many counts were recorded for this clonotype. The chain joins TRBV7-3 to TRBJ2-1; the D gene could be TRBD1 or TRBD2 (5 bases each). CDR1 is SGHTA and CDR2 is FQGTGA in the germline V gene. V shed 0 bases and J shed 8 bases, with 8 bases lying between them. The CDR3 is made up of 13 amino acids. CDR3 sequence reads: CASSLTGTHEQFF. CDR3 nucleotides: TGTGCCAGCAGCTTAACTGGGACCCATGAGCAGTTCTTC.

This clonotype was recorded at least ten times. CDR3 in amino acids: CASSPDNAYEQYF. The CDR3 region has the DNA TGTGCCAGCAGCCCCGACAACGCCTACGAGCAGTACTTC. The rearrangement joins TRBV7-2 to TRBJ2-7; D uncertain. CDR3 length equals 13 residues. The V and J ends lost 5 bases and 2 bases respectively, with 10 bases between them. Germline V gives CDR1 SGHTA, CDR2 FQGNSA.

The chain employs TRBV29-1 and TRBJ2-7, with a possible D match to TRBD2 (5 bases). The germline V and J ends were trimmed by 4 bases and 6 bases, with 16 bases remaining between them. Germline CDR1 and CDR2: SQVTM and ANQGSEA. The CDR3 sequence is 13 residues long. The CDR3 region has the DNA TGCAGCGTTGCCGGGGTAGGGATGCGCGAGCAGTACTTC. Protein: CSVAGVGMREQYF.

This clonotype came up many times. This chain joins TRBV25-1 and TRBJ1-5; possible D gene TRBD1, 5 bases. V was pared by 6 bases and J by 5 bases, with 23 bases between. This CDR3 contains 17 residues. The germline V gene has CDR1 MGHDK and CDR2 SYGVNS. The CDR3 here is CASSSSSGTGWDQPQHF. CDR3 nucleotides: TGTGCCAGCAGCTCTTCTTCGGGGACTGGTTGGGATCAGCCCCAGCATTTT. The variable domain in full, with the rest retrieved from reference TRBV25-1 and TRBJ1-5, is EADIYQTPRYLVIGTGKKITLECSQTMGHDKMYWYQQDPGMELHLIHYSYGVNSTEKGDLSSESTVSRIRTEHFPLTLESARPSHTSQYLCASSSSSGTGWDQPQHFGDGTRLSIL.

This chain uses TRBV9 with TRBJ1-4, with 7 bases fitting TRBD1. The CDR3 loop spans 14 amino acids. Looked up from germline, CDR1 is SGDLS and CDR2 is YYNGEE. Trimming at V came to 3 bases and at J to 3 bases, leaving 2 bases not matched to a gene. In DNA form, the CDR3 reads TGTGCCAGCAGCGAGCAGGGGGCTAATGAAAAACTGTTTTTT. This codes for CASSEQGANEKLFF.

The chain employs TRBV7-2 and TRBJ2-3; 12 positions match TRBD2. Germline assignment: CDR1 SGHTA and CDR2 FQGNSA. J gave up 6 bases and V 4 bases, and 5 bases lay outside the gene matches. The CDR3 length is 15 residues. CDR3 DNA: TGTGCCAGCAGCTATGGACTAGCGGGACCGGATACGCAGTATTTT. It encodes CASSYGLAGPDTQYF.

The chain links TRBV29-1 to TRBJ2-5; D is perhaps TRBD2 (5 bases). Germline CDR1 and CDR2: SQVTM and ANQGSEA. V dropped 1 base and J dropped 6 bases, with 15 bases sitting between them. The CDR3 has 14 amino acids. CDR3 protein: CSVEVRGYLKTQYF. CDR3 nucleotide sequence: TGCAGCGTTGAAGTGAGAGGGTACCTAAAGACCCAGTACTTC.

The chain carries TRBV2 and TRBJ1-6, with a weak D call TRBD1 (5 bases). The CDR3 extends over 15 amino acids. Germline-derived CDR1 and CDR2 are SNHLY and FYNNEI. The V end lost 5 bases, the J end lost 6 bases, and 14 bases lay between the germline ends. The CDR3 sequence is CASSTEGRGNSPLHF. For the CDR3, the DNA is TGTGCCAGCAGTACCGAGGGTAGGGGTAATTCACCCCTCCACTTT.

This clonotype was counted a few times. In nucleotides, the CDR3 is TGTGCCAGCGAGGGGACACCTTCTAGCACAGATACGCAGTATTTT. Protein: CASEGTPSSTDTQYF. The chain links TRBV2 to TRBJ2-3, with D possibly being TRBD1 (6 bases). Trimming removed 8 bases from V and 0 bases from J, with 15 bases in between. The germline gives CDR1 SNHLY, CDR2 FYNNEI. The CDR3 has 15 residues.

The chain joins TRBV12-3 or TRBV12-4 to TRBJ1-1; 9 bases line up with TRBD1. The CDR3 is 16 amino acids. The V segment lost 6 bases and the J segment 6 bases; nucleotides outside the gene matches: 14. The CDR3 bases are TGTGCCAGCAGCCTCGACAGGGGGGTCCTTCTCGCTGAAGCTTTCTTT. Protein product: CASSLDRGVLLAEAFF.

The chain uses TRBV12-3 or TRBV12-4 and TRBJ2-3, with 11 bases that match TRBD2. The CDR3 is 15 residues long. Trimming cost V 5 bases and J 4 bases; bases outside gene matches: 5. Here the CDR3 reads CASSVIAGGPDTQYF. In nucleotides, the CDR3 is TGTGCCAGCAGTGTAATAGCGGGGGGGCCAGATACGCAGTATTTT.

The chain couples TRBV6-1 to TRBJ2-5; weak D call: TRBD1 (6 bases). Germline lookup yields CDR1 MNHNS and CDR2 SASEGT. V lost 3 bases and J lost 4, with 12 bases in between. This CDR3 comprises 14 residues. DNA of the CDR3: TGTGCCAGCAGTGACGACAGGCTCCGAGAGACCCAGTACTTC. The encoded protein is CASSDDRLRETQYF.

In its sample, this clonotype was seen a few times. The gene calls are TRBV6-5 and TRBJ2-3, with D perhaps TRBD2 (5 bases). V was pared by 6 bases and J by 1 base, with 17 bases between. Germline lookup yields CDR1 MNHEY and CDR2 SVGAGI. The CDR3 totals 16 residues. The CDR3 coding sequence is TGTGCCAGCAGCCCCGGAGGTTGGCGGGGCACAGATACGCAGTATTTT. Its protein product is CASSPGGWRGTDTQYF.

At least ten counts were recorded for this clonotype. The final CDR3 position lacks the conserved phenylalanine or tryptophan, pointing to a likely read error. The V and J genes are TRBV20-1 and TRBJ2-5; 8 nucleotides agree with TRBD1. There are 17 residues in the CDR3. Germline V gene lookup returns CDR1 DFQATT and CDR2 SNEGSKA (reference sequence). V shed 5 bases and J 5 bases; nucleotides not matched to a gene: 19. In DNA form, the CDR3 reads TGCAGTGCTCCTCATTCAGCGGACAGGGAGTTTATGGAGACCCAGTACCTC. This gives the protein CSAPHSADREFMETQYL.

This clonotype was seen ten or more times. The gene calls are TRBV7-9 and TRBJ2-3; D unclear. CDR3 size: 15 residues. The V end lost 1 base, the J end lost 0 bases, and 8 bases lay between the germline ends. Germline V gene sequence: CDR1 SEHNR, CDR2 FQNEAQ (reference sequence). The CDR3 spells CASSLGQLSTDTQYF. The CDR3 nucleotides read TGTGCCAGCAGCTTAGGGCAGCTTAGCACAGATACGCAGTATTTT. The full variable domain, with the rest looked up from reference TRBV7-9 and TRBJ2-3, is DTGVSQNPRHKITKRGQNVTFRCDPISEHNRLYWYRQTLGQGPEFLTYFQNEAQLEKSRLLSDRFSAERPKGSFSTLEIQRTEQGDSAMYLCASSLGQLSTDTQYFGPGTRLTVL.

At least ten counts were recorded for this clonotype. The V and J genes are TRBV6-5 and TRBJ2-3, with 8 bases lining up with TRBD1. Trimming at V came to 6 bases and at J to 2 bases, leaving 7 bases not matched to a gene. This CDR3 region has 15 residues. Germline CDR1 is MNHEY and CDR2 is SVGAGI. The CDR3 is CASRTGTGYTDTQYF. The CDR3 DNA reads TGTGCCAGCAGAACCGGGACAGGCTACACAGATACGCAGTATTTT.

Ten or more counts support this clonotype. The chain is built from TRBV20-1 and TRBJ1-5; D is unclear. The CDR3 is made up of 12 amino acids. Per germline, CDR1 DFQATT and CDR2 SNEGSKA (reference sequence). V dropped 6 bases and J dropped 4 bases, with 10 bases sitting between them. Here the CDR3 DNA reads TGCAGTGCCCATATGGGGAATCAGCCCCAGCATTTT. This gives the protein CSAHMGNQPQHF.